A single sample gave rise to the 10 T cell receptor beta chains below, sequenced in a study of patients and donors after allogeneic stem cell transplantation (dated by TCRdb to the early 2020s). Preparation of the library involved RT-PCR. The sequencing machine was a NextSeq 550. In-frame beta chains were kept once TCRdb had trimmed the public reads at Q25 with fastp and called clones with MiXCR. Rows are unified per CDR3 protein, each entry keeping the most common DNA and genes. For this sample the table gives just over 4,000 distinct CDR3 sequences, of which less than 25% were detected only once. Of the sample, around 15% is held by the ten largest clones. Specimen: blood, either unsorted or a sorted T cell fraction (not recorded which). These receptor sequences come from a human donor who was either an allogeneic HSCT recipient or a stem cell or donor lymphocyte infusion donor (not recorded which). It is not recorded whose cells these are; they may come from a transplant donor.

This sequence joins TRBV7-9 and TRBJ1-1, with TRBD1 matching 8 bases. CDR3 length equals 13 residues. Germline CDR1 reads SEHNR; CDR2 reads FQNEAQ (reference sequence). V dropped 4 bases and J dropped 4; count of bases not matched to a gene: 2. DNA of the CDR3: TGTGCCAGCAGCTCGGACAGGGCCACTGAAGCTTTCTTT. Amino acid sequence: CASSSDRATEAFF.

This clonotype was detected a few times. The chain combines TRBV27 with TRBJ2-1; tentative D call: TRBD1 (5 bases). Trimming took off 6 bases at V and 9 bases at J, with 18 bases between the two ends. The CDR3 consists of 14 residues. The V gene's germline CDR1 is MNHEY and CDR2 SMNVEV (reference sequence). The CDR3 reads CASRPAAGSTEQFF. CDR3 bases: TGTGCCAGCAGGCCCGCCGCAGGGTCGACTGAGCAGTTCTTC.

To note about this clonotype: With a much larger clone just one base away, this may be a read error. V usage is TRBV30 and J usage is TRBJ2-7, with unresolved D. V lost 1 base to trimming and J lost 2 bases, with 9 bases between them. Looked up from germline, CDR1 is GTSNPN and CDR2 is SVGIG (reference sequence). The CDR3 consists of 13 residues. In nucleotides, the CDR3 is TGTGCCTGGAGTGACGAGGCAGCCTACGAGCAGTACTTC. Its translation is CAWSDEAAYEQYF.

This clonotype is medium-sized in the sample. The chain couples TRBV11-2 to TRBJ2-1; TRBD2 agrees at 11 bases. Germline V gene lookup returns CDR1 SGHAT and CDR2 FQNNGV. There are 16 residues in the CDR3. V lost 5 bases and J lost 3; bases outside the gene matches: 6. The CDR3 reads CASSDTGTSGYNEQFF. In DNA form, the CDR3 reads TGTGCCAGCAGCGACACCGGGACTAGCGGCTACAATGAGCAGTTCTTC. Using reference TRBV11-2 and TRBJ2-1 for the parts outside the CDR3, the full variable domain is EAGVAQSPRYKIIEKRQSVAFWCNPISGHATLYWYQQILGQGPKLLIQFQNNGVVDDSQLPKDRFSAERLKGVDSTLKIQPAKLEDSAVYLCASSDTGTSGYNEQFFGPGTRLTVL.

This clonotype turned up a few times. The genes are TRBV18 and TRBJ2-1, with TRBD1 matching 7 bases. Trimming cost V 3 bases and J 4 bases; bases outside gene matches: 6. There are 15 residues in the CDR3. Germline V CDR1 and CDR2: KGHSH, LQKENI. Here the CDR3 reads CASSPRRGQYNEQFF. Here the CDR3 DNA reads TGTGCCAGCTCACCTCGCAGGGGACAGTACAATGAGCAGTTCTTC.

The CDR3 reads CASSKRTGVKETQYF. CDR3 bases: TGTGCCAGCAGCAAAAGGACAGGAGTAAAAGAGACCCAGTACTTC. V usage is TRBV5-6 and J usage is TRBJ2-5; 7 bases agree with TRBD1. The CDR3 covers 15 residues. V was clipped by 4 bases and J by 3 bases; unmatched bases: 9. CDR1 SGHDT and CDR2 YYEEEE come from the germline V gene.

The J gene is TRBJ2-2, the V gene TRBV7-7; 9 positions agree with TRBD1. Germline CDR1 is SSHAT and CDR2 is FNYEAQ (reference sequence). V shed 5 bases, J shed 5 bases, and the junction held 3 bases outside the gene matches. The CDR3 has 14 amino acids. Written as DNA, the CDR3 is TGTGCCAGCAGCCGGGACAGGGAAACCGGGGAGCTGTTTTTT. Translated: CASSRDRETGELFF.

V usage is TRBV6-5 and J usage is TRBJ2-5; D is ambiguous. Trimming removed 0 bases at V and 1 base at J, with 6 bases between. Germline assignment: CDR1 MNHEY and CDR2 SVGAGI. This CDR3 is built from 14 residues. DNA for the CDR3: TGTGCCAGCAGTTACTCGGGATCCCAAGAGACCCAGTACTTC. Encoded protein: CASSYSGSQETQYF.

V and J are TRBV28 and TRBJ2-7; 8 bases map to TRBD1. The CDR3 runs 13 residues. The junction had 8 bases not matched to a gene; V was cut back by 6 bases and J by 7 bases. Germline values: CDR1 MDHEN, CDR2 SYDVKM. The CDR3 DNA sequence: TGTGCCAGCAGCCGCCAGGGGGCTAGGGAGCAGTACGTC. This translates into CASSRQGAREQYV.

This clonotype is medium-sized (0.01 to 0.1%) in the sample. The chain employs TRBV5-1 and TRBJ1-1, with a possible D match to TRBD1 (5 bases). CDR3 length: 15 amino acids. V lost 0 bases and J lost 0, with 9 bases in between. Germline values: CDR1 SGHRS, CDR2 YFSETQ. The CDR3 DNA reads as TGCGCCAGCAGCTTGGCCGGGACGTTGAACACTGAAGCTTTCTTT. This codes for CASSLAGTLNTEAFF.